Listed here are 14 T cell receptor beta chains from one sample, sequenced in a study of lung T cells in sarcoidosis with Löfgren's syndrome. Using its own MiXCR run on the reads, TCRdb lists one record per CDR3 protein. The sample shows more than 50,000 distinct CDR3 sequences, less than 25% of them seen only once. Sequencing input: CD4+ T cells from PBMCs. These receptors came from a human donor with sarcoidosis (Löfgren's syndrome or another form), or a control subject (not recorded which).

This clonotype was seen many times. This chain joins TRBV20-1 and TRBJ1-5, with 9 bases matching TRBD1. Germline assignment: CDR1 DFQATT and CDR2 SNEGSKA (reference sequence). With V trimmed by 1 base and J by 4 bases, 5 bases remained unmatched. CDR3 length equals 15 residues. The CDR3 is CSARVPTGGNQPQHF. The CDR3 DNA sequence: TGCAGTGCTAGAGTCCCGACAGGGGGGAATCAGCCCCAGCATTTT.

As concerns this clonotype: A single base separates this from a much larger clone, so it may be a read error. The CDR3 loop is CTSSRTGIKDTQYF. For the CDR3, the DNA is TGTACCAGCAGCAGGACAGGGATTAAAGATACGCAGTATTTT. This chain joins TRBV2 and TRBJ2-3; TRBD1 matches at 8 bases. CDR1 SNHLY and CDR2 FYNNEI come from the germline V gene. This CDR3 region has 14 residues. The variable domain in full, with the rest retrieved from reference TRBV2 and TRBJ2-3, is EPEVTQTPSHQVTQMGQEVILRCVPISNHLYFYWYRQILGQKVEFLVSFYNNEISEKSEIFDDQFSVERPDGSNFTLKIRSTKLEDSAMYFCTSSRTGIKDTQYFGPGTRLTVL.

The table lists this clonotype with many counts. The gene calls are TRBV7-9 and TRBJ2-2; D perhaps matches TRBD1 (6 bases). Germline V gives CDR1 SEHNR, CDR2 FQNEAQ (reference sequence). Trimming took 10 bases from V and 4 from J, leaving 13 bases between them. The CDR3 loop spans 13 amino acids. CDR3 in amino acids: CATRQGGTGELFF. The DNA of the CDR3 is TGTGCCACCCGGCAAGGGGGCACCGGGGAGCTGTTTTTT.

This clonotype has ten or more counts. V gene TRBV20-1 combines with J gene TRBJ2-1, with no clear D. Germline V lookup: CDR1 DFQATT, CDR2 SNEGSKA (reference sequence). The CDR3 is 13 amino acids. Trimming took 4 bases from V and 7 from J, leaving 14 bases between them. CDR3 in amino acids: CSATRLAGNEQFF. DNA for the CDR3: TGCAGTGCTACCCGGCTGGCCGGGAATGAGCAGTTCTTC.

This chain connects TRBV30 to TRBJ1-5; 8 bases map to TRBD1. The germline gives CDR1 GTSNPN, CDR2 SVGIG (reference sequence). Germline trimming cut 0 bases from V and 0 bases from J; bases unmatched to any gene: 10. The CDR3 is 18 residues long. CDR3 bases: TGTGCCTGGAGTGTGTGGACAGGGCAATTAGTTAGCAATCAGCCCCAGCATTTT. This sequence encodes CAWSVWTGQLVSNQPQHF.

Ten or more counts support this clonotype. The chain links TRBV12-3 or TRBV12-4 to TRBJ2-3; no reliable D call. The CDR3 is made up of 13 amino acids. V was cut by 6 bases and J by 4 bases, with 11 bases left in between. CDR3 protein: CASSLSRPDTQYF. CDR3 DNA sequence: TGTGCCAGCAGCCTCTCGAGACCAGATACGCAGTATTTT.

This clonotype was counted ten times or more. At one end, the junction sequence differs from germline, possibly due to a read error. The V gene is TRBV7-2, the J gene TRBJ2-7; TRBD1 agrees at 9 bases. CDR1 is SGHTA, CDR2 FQGNSA, per germline. The CDR3 is 15 amino acids. DNA for the CDR3: TGTGCCAGCAGTTTAGGGACAGGGTACTCCTACGAGCAGTACTTC. It specifies CASSLGTGYSYEQYF.

This clonotype has ten or more counts. J is TRBJ1-6 and V is TRBV7-9; D call uncertain. The germline gives CDR1 SEHNR, CDR2 FQNEAQ (reference sequence). This CDR3 comprises 16 residues. V was cut by 6 bases and J by 0 bases, with 12 bases left in between. In DNA form, the CDR3 reads TGTGCCAGCAGTCCCCTAGACCGCTCCTATAATTCACCCCTCCACTTT. Translating it yields CASSPLDRSYNSPLHF.

A few counts support this clonotype. The chain is built from TRBV6-6 and TRBJ2-1; D gene unclear. V lost 0 bases and J lost 8, with 11 bases in between. The CDR3 covers 14 residues. Germline V gene data show CDR1 as MNHNY and CDR2 as SVGAGI (reference sequence). The CDR3 region has the DNA TGTGCCAGCAGTTACTCGTCATTGGCCTATGAGCAGTTCTTC. It translates to CASSYSSLAYEQFF.

This chain links TRBV2 with TRBJ1-4; D possibly corresponds to TRBD1 (6 bases). The CDR3 covers 16 residues. The germline V gene encodes CDR1 SNHLY and CDR2 FYNNEI. The V gene lost 3 bases and the J gene lost 5 bases, with 16 bases spanning the gap. The CDR3 protein is CASSELRTAMNEKLFF. DNA for the CDR3: TGTGCCAGCAGTGAGCTTAGGACAGCCATGAATGAAAAACTGTTTTTT.

The V call is TRBV5-6, the J call TRBJ2-7; tentative D call: TRBD1 (5 bases). The germline CDR1 and CDR2 sequences are SGHDT and YYEEEE. V gave up 5 bases and J gave up 1 base, with 10 bases separating them. This CDR3 is 13 amino acids long. CDR3 coding DNA: TGTGCCAGCAGTCGGAGACAGTCCTACGAGCAGTACGTC. This codes for CASSRRQSYEQYV.

The J gene is TRBJ2-5, the V gene TRBV28; no reliable D call. The V gene's germline CDR1 is MDHEN and CDR2 SYDVKM. V was cut by 5 bases and J by 1 base, with 14 bases left in between. This CDR3 has 15 residues. The CDR3: CASSHRLAVQETQYF. Written as DNA, the CDR3 is TGTGCCAGCAGTCACAGACTGGCAGTCCAAGAGACCCAGTACTTC. The full variable domain, with the rest looked up from reference TRBV28 and TRBJ2-5, is DVKVTQSSRYLVKRTGEKVFLECVQDMDHENMFWYRQDPGLGLRLIYFSYDVKMKEKGDIPEGYSVSREKKERFSLILESASTNQTSMYLCASSHRLAVQETQYFGPGTRLLVL.

About this clonotype itself: This sequence may be a read error, since a much larger clone differs from it by one base. CDR3 sequence (DNA): TGTGCCAGTAATCATCCGGGGTCCGCAGATACGCAGTATTTT. Translating gives CASNHPGSADTQYF. This rearrangement joins TRBV19 to TRBJ2-3; TRBD2 might be the D (5 bases). V was shortened by 7 bases and J by 4 bases, with 15 bases between the two germline ends. The V gene's germline CDR1 is LNHDA and CDR2 SQIVND (reference sequence). The CDR3 spans 14 residues.

Many counts were recorded for this clonotype. This sequence joins TRBV7-9 and TRBJ1-1; 8 bases are a match to TRBD1. The J segment lost 1 base and the V segment lost 1 base, leaving 8 bases of the junction unmatched. The CDR3 extends over 17 amino acids. Germline V gene data show CDR1 as SEHNR and CDR2 as FQNEAQ (reference sequence). The CDR3 protein is CASSLEGGGTGNTEAFF. The CDR3 nucleotides are TGTGCCAGCAGCTTAGAGGGCGGGGGGACAGGGAACACTGAAGCTTTCTTT.